This T cell receptor beta chain originates from a study of cytomegalovirus exposure and HLA in healthy donors. Findings of the study overall: The only immune exposure information that was available was CMV serostatus. The study designated around 150 TCR beta chains cytomegalovirus-associated.

PCR used 60 Vbeta primers and 13 Jbeta primers. Assay: immunoSEQ multiplex PCR; the TCRdb copy retains only in-frame clones and omits some. In the table there are 80,000 or so clones, roughly 76% of which are singletons. Germline lookup yields CDR1 MNHEY and CDR2 SMNVEV (reference sequence). The CDR3 covers 14 residues. Between the trimmed V and J ends, which lost 2 bases and 7 bases, there was a span of 15 bases. For this clone: Antigen specificity is unknown.

This clonotype originated in a middle-aged woman in good health and CMV-seronegative. Sequencing used PBMCs. The gene calls are TRBV27 and TRBJ2-7, with D perhaps TRBD1 (5 bases). The DNA of the CDR3 is TGTGCCAGCAGTTTAGTCCAGGGCGGTAGGGAGCAGTACTTC. Translated, it gives CASSLVQGGREQYF.